This T cell receptor beta chain was sequenced in a study of T cells after yellow fever vaccination. TCRdb called the 5' RACE reads again in MiXCR, with one record for every CDR3 protein. The repertoire holds some 560,000 distinct CDR3 sequences, roughly 19% seen once, with approximately 14% in the top ten. The germline gives CDR1 SGHNT, CDR2 YYREEE (reference sequence). The CDR3 is 14 amino acids. Trimming pared 5 bases from V and 5 bases from J, leaving 17 bases between. This receptor was taken from a man aged 30 to 39 who received the YFV17D yellow fever vaccine. The sample consisted of PBMCs, taken 15 days after the yellow fever booster vaccination. The chain has TRBV5-4 and TRBJ2-7, with D perhaps assigned TRBD1 or TRBD2 (7 bases each). The DNA of the CDR3 is TGTGCCAGCAGTCGCGGGGAGGGGGCCCACGAGCAGTACTTC. This codes for CASSRGEGAHEQYF.